This T cell receptor beta chain originates from a study of naive and memory T cell subsets. Noted treatment: skin biopsy from PPD injection site in Mantoux-positive individual. TCR cDNA received a 3' ligated oligonucleotide that carried a UMI. This clonotype was counted a few times. Ligated cDNA underwent four rounds of PCR with nested alpha and beta constant region primers and SP2. Each CDR3 protein is one row after TCRdb ran MiXCR on the UMI-ligation and nested PCR reads. The sample gives 35,000 to 40,000 distinct CDR3 sequences, about 11% of which show up once; approximately 4.1% is in the top ten. This CDR3 is built from 14 residues. V dropped 5 bases and J dropped 0 bases, with 10 bases sitting between them. Germline V gene sequence: CDR1 LGHDT, CDR2 YNNKEL (reference sequence).

The chain has TRBV3-1 and TRBJ2-5; D unresolved. The sequences come from skin, collected from a tuberculin skin test site. The receptor comes from an adult in good health. The CDR3 protein is CASSVRRYQETQYF. The CDR3 DNA reads as TGTGCCAGCAGCGTCCGCCGGTACCAAGAGACCCAGTACTTC.